What follows are 30 T cell receptor beta chains derived from one specimen sequenced in a study of blood T cell repertoires in COVID-19. Sequenced by immunoSEQ multiplex PCR; TCRdb stores in-frame clones only, minus some. The sample holds about 140,000 clones; about 80% are singletons and the top ten take 3.5% to 4.5%. Sequencing input: peripheral blood. The source of these receptors is a woman aged 55-70 years with acute or convalescent COVID-19.

V usage is TRBV3-1 (or the pseudogene TRBV3-2) and J usage is TRBJ1-1; maybe TRBD1 (5 bases). Germline values: CDR1 LGHDT, CDR2 YNNKEL (reference sequence). CDR3 length equals 15 residues. V lost 4 bases and J lost 0, with 12 bases in between. The CDR3 here is CASSPTDTLNTEAFF. The CDR3 nucleotides read TGTGCCAGCAGCCCCACGGACACTTTGAACACTGAAGCTTTCTTT.

The J gene is TRBJ1-1, the V gene TRBV27, with D perhaps TRBD1 (5 bases). Trimming cost V 2 bases and J 4 bases, with 14 bases left between them. This CDR3 has 15 residues. Per the germline V gene, CDR1 is MNHEY and CDR2 is SMNVEV (reference sequence). The CDR3 DNA follows: TGTGCCAGCAGTTTAGGCCGGGGGATTAGCACTGAAGCTTTCTTT. This gives the protein CASSLGRGISTEAFF.

The V call is TRBV28, the J call TRBJ2-3; 11 bases agree with TRBD2. The ends lost 2 bases at V and 6 bases at J; junction bases unmatched: 4. The germline gives CDR1 MDHEN, CDR2 SYDVKM. The CDR3 sequence is 15 residues long. CDR3 sequence reads: CASSLLAGGRDTQYF. CDR3 DNA: TGTGCCAGCAGTTTACTAGCGGGAGGTAGGGATACGCAGTATTTT.

CDR3 DNA: TGTGCCAGTAGTGTCTCCGGGACAGGGTTTGGAAACACCATATATTTT. Protein product: CASSVSGTGFGNTIYF. The chain is built from TRBV19 and TRBJ1-3, with 9 bases lining up with TRBD1. The CDR3 loop spans 16 amino acids. V was pared by 5 bases and J by 3 bases, with 8 bases of the junction left unmatched. Germline values: CDR1 LNHDA, CDR2 SQIVND (reference sequence).

The genes are TRBV2 and TRBJ1-6; possibly TRBD1 for D (6 bases). The CDR3 length is 14 residues. Germline loops: CDR1 SNHLY, CDR2 FYNNEI. Trimming left V 7 bases short and J 5 bases short, with 12 bases between. The CDR3 DNA follows: TGTGCCAGCAAGAGGAACAGGGATAATTCACCCCTCCACTTT. Translation gives CASKRNRDNSPLHF.

The chain joins TRBV2 to TRBJ1-6; 7 bases are a match to TRBD1. CDR1 SNHLY and CDR2 FYNNEI come from the germline V gene. The junction had 4 bases not matched to a gene; V was cut back by 7 bases and J by 7 bases. The CDR3 sequence is 13 residues long. The CDR3 reads CASTVTGNSPLHF. The DNA of the CDR3 is TGTGCCAGCACCGTGACAGGGAATTCACCCCTCCACTTT.

This chain links TRBV3-1 (or the pseudogene TRBV3-2) with TRBJ1-2, with a weak D call TRBD1 (6 bases). V was pared by 0 bases and J by 8 bases, with 10 bases between. This CDR3 contains 13 residues. Germline V gene data show CDR1 as LGHDT and CDR2 as YNNKEL (reference sequence). This CDR3 reads CASSQEAQGGYTF. DNA for the CDR3: TGTGCCAGCAGCCAAGAGGCTCAGGGGGGCTACACCTTC.

V gene TRBV29-1 combines with J gene TRBJ1-2; TRBD1 agrees at 7 bases. Trimming removed 6 bases from V and 8 bases from J; junction bases left unmatched: 15. Looked up from germline, CDR1 is SQVTM and CDR2 is ANQGSEA. The CDR3 contains 14 residues. The CDR3 is CSVWTGETLWGYTF. The CDR3 nucleotides are TGCAGCGTCTGGACAGGCGAAACCTTATGGGGCTACACCTTC.

The CDR3, as DNA: TGTGCCAGCAGCTTTACGCGCCAGGGTGCTAACTATGGCTACACCTTC. Its translation is CASSFTRQGANYGYTF. The chain links TRBV5-6 to TRBJ1-2; a weak D match, TRBD1 (5 bases). The CDR3 is 16 residues long. CDR1 is SGHDT, CDR2 YYEEEE, per germline. Between the trimmed V and J ends, which lost 2 bases and 0 bases, there was a span of 14 bases.

DNA for the CDR3: TGTGCCAGCAGCGTACTCCCCCAGACTAGCGGGAGCCACGAGCAGTACTTC. This encodes CASSVLPQTSGSHEQYF. This chain uses TRBV9 with TRBJ2-7; 12 positions agree with TRBD2. From germline, CDR1 is SGDLS and CDR2 YYNGEE. V lost 1 base, J lost 5 bases, and 10 bases stayed unmatched. The CDR3 spans 17 residues. The full variable domain, completed using reference TRBV9 and TRBJ2-7, is DSGVTQTPKHLITATGQRVTLRCSPRSGDLSVYWYQQSLDQGLQFLIQYYNGEERAKGNILERFSAQQFPDLHSELNLSSLELGDSALYFCASSVLPQTSGSHEQYFGPGTRLTVT.

This clone showed up just a few times. This chain joins TRBV7-9 and TRBJ1-5; perhaps TRBD1 as D (5 bases). There are 18 residues in the CDR3. Trimming pared 1 base from V and 0 bases from J, leaving 16 bases between. CDR1 SEHNR and CDR2 FQNEAQ come from the germline V gene (reference sequence). The CDR3 sequence: CASSLGGTGFYSNQPQHF. The CDR3 DNA follows: TGTGCCAGCAGCTTAGGGGGAACAGGTTTTTATAGCAATCAGCCCCAGCATTTT.

In DNA, the CDR3 is TGTGCCAGCAGCCTAGCTAGCGGGAGTTTCAATGAGCAGTTCTTC. Its protein is CASSLASGSFNEQFF. The V and J genes are TRBV11-2 and TRBJ2-1, with 10 bases that match TRBD2. CDR1 and CDR2 from the germline V gene are SGHAT and FQNNGV. V lost 5 bases, J lost 6 bases, and 7 bases stayed unmatched. The CDR3 spans 15 residues. Together with reference TRBV11-2 and TRBJ2-1, the CDR3 gives the full variable domain: EAGVAQSPRYKIIEKRQSVAFWCNPISGHATLYWYQQILGQGPKLLIQFQNNGVVDDSQLPKDRFSAERLKGVDSTLKIQPAKLEDSAVYLCASSLASGSFNEQFFGPGTRLTVL.

This sequence joins TRBV2 and TRBJ2-5; D is perhaps TRBD2 (5 bases). In germline, CDR1 is SNHLY, CDR2 FYNNEI. Trimming left V 4 bases short and J 3 bases short, with 9 bases between. This CDR3 has 13 residues. CDR3 DNA sequence: TGTGCCAGCAGTGCCGGACTGGAAGAGACCCAGTACTTC. It is translated as CASSAGLEETQYF.

The gene calls are TRBV11-3 and TRBJ2-1; TRBD1 matches 8 bases. The V segment lost 5 bases and the J segment 4 bases; nucleotides outside the gene matches: 4. The V gene's germline CDR1 is SGHNT and CDR2 YENEEA. The CDR3 loop spans 14 amino acids. Here the CDR3 reads CASSDRGLYNEQFF. The CDR3 DNA follows: TGTGCCAGCAGCGACAGGGGTCTGTACAATGAGCAGTTCTTC.

The chain combines TRBV6-2 or TRBV6-3 with TRBJ1-2, with a weak D call TRBD1 (6 bases). Trimming cost V 4 bases and J 4 bases, with 10 bases left between them. This CDR3 comprises 13 residues. Germline-derived CDR1 and CDR2 are MNHEY and SVGEGT. The CDR3 region is CASSLGGAYGYTF. The CDR3 coding sequence is TGTGCCAGCAGTTTAGGGGGGGCCTATGGCTACACCTTC.

V usage is TRBV4-1 and J usage is TRBJ1-2; 10 bases fit TRBD1. The CDR3 has 18 residues. J gave up 3 bases and V 0 bases, and 10 bases lay outside the gene matches. Looked up from germline, CDR1 is MGHRA and CDR2 is YSYEKL. The CDR3 is CASSQDLETGGAYYGYTF. CDR3 in DNA: TGCGCCAGCAGCCAAGATCTGGAGACAGGGGGCGCTTACTATGGCTACACCTTC.

The rearrangement uses TRBV28 and TRBJ2-1; 11 positions match TRBD2. Germline V gives CDR1 MDHEN, CDR2 SYDVKM. V lost 6 bases and J lost 0; bases outside the gene matches: 1. There are 15 residues in the CDR3. CDR3: CASRGLAASYNEQFF. Written as DNA, the CDR3 is TGTGCCAGCAGGGGACTAGCGGCCTCCTACAATGAGCAGTTCTTC.

This sequence joins TRBV9 and TRBJ2-6; the match to TRBD1 covers 10 bases. Unmatched junction bases numbered 9, after V lost 2 bases and J lost 1 base. The CDR3 is 19 amino acids. CDR1 is SGDLS, CDR2 YYNGEE, per germline. The CDR3 region is CASSVSLGTGASGANVLTF. In DNA, the CDR3 is TGTGCCAGCAGCGTTAGTTTGGGGACAGGGGCGTCTGGGGCCAACGTCCTGACTTTC.

This chain links TRBV6-5 with TRBJ1-6, with 8 bases aligning to TRBD1. CDR3 length: 13 amino acids. The ends lost 8 bases at V and 7 bases at J; junction bases unmatched: 4. The germline gives CDR1 MNHEY, CDR2 SVGAGI. The CDR3 sequence: CASRDRSNSPLHF. The CDR3 nucleotides are TGTGCCAGCCGGGACAGGAGCAATTCACCCCTCCACTTT.

V and J are TRBV6-6 and TRBJ2-7; TRBD2 matches 9 bases. Germline V gene sequence: CDR1 MNHNY, CDR2 SVGAGI (reference sequence). Trimming cost V 6 bases and J 0 bases; bases outside gene matches: 6. The CDR3 spans 15 residues. The CDR3 coding sequence is TGTGCCAGCAGGGGAGAGACTAGCGGCTCCTACGAGCAGTACTTC. Its protein product is CASRGETSGSYEQYF.

This chain connects TRBV5-1 to TRBJ2-3; D is ambiguous. V lost 5 bases and J lost 2, with 12 bases in between. This CDR3 has 14 residues. CDR1 is SGHRS, CDR2 YFSETQ, per germline. Here the CDR3 reads CASSGDHYTDTQYF. CDR3 DNA sequence: TGCGCCAGCAGTGGTGACCACTACACAGATACGCAGTATTTT.

This clone was detected a few times. This sequence joins TRBV11-2 and TRBJ1-1; perhaps TRBD1 as D (5 bases). V lost 3 bases and J 2 bases, leaving 10 bases between the germline ends. There are 14 residues in the CDR3. CDR1 SGHAT and CDR2 FQNNGV come from the germline V gene. This CDR3 is CASSLRRDNTEAFF. CDR3 sequence (DNA): TGTGCCAGCAGCTTGAGGCGGGACAACACTGAAGCTTTCTTT.

The V call is TRBV28, the J call TRBJ2-1; D unresolved. The CDR3 length is 14 residues. Between the trimmed V and J ends, which lost 8 bases and 5 bases, there was a span of 16 bases. Germline CDR1 MDHEN, CDR2 SYDVKM. CDR3 nucleotides: TGTGCCAGCGGGCCGCCCATACGGAACAATGAGCAGTTCTTC. As protein: CASGPPIRNNEQFF.

The rearrangement links TRBV9 to TRBJ2-2, with D tentatively TRBD2 (5 bases). This CDR3 has 12 residues. CDR1 SGDLS and CDR2 YYNGEE come from the germline V gene. Trimming shortened V by 4 bases and J by 7 bases, and 8 bases separated the two germline ends. DNA of the CDR3: TGTGCCAGCAGCCACGGGGACGGGGAGCTGTTTTTT. Translated: CASSHGDGELFF.

The gene calls are TRBV29-1 and TRBJ2-7; the D is unclear. Germline CDR1 and CDR2: SQVTM and ANQGSEA. Trimming shortened V by 7 bases and J by 1 base, and 8 bases separated the two germline ends. This CDR3 comprises 11 residues. This CDR3 reads CSETWSYEQYF. The DNA for the CDR3 is TGCAGCGAGACATGGTCCTACGAGCAGTACTTC.

The chain has TRBV18 and TRBJ2-7; 12 bases agree with TRBD2. Germline lookup yields CDR1 KGHSH and CDR2 LQKENI. This CDR3 comprises 15 residues. Trimming removed 3 bases from V and 2 bases from J; junction bases left unmatched: 2. The CDR3 region has the DNA TGTGCCAGCTCACCCCCTAGCGGGAGGGCCTACGAGCAGTACTTC. This gives the protein CASSPPSGRAYEQYF.

This chain joins TRBV3-1 (or the pseudogene TRBV3-2) and TRBJ2-2; 8 positions match TRBD1. Unmatched junction bases numbered 5, after V lost 5 bases and J lost 6 bases. This CDR3 region has 14 residues. Germline CDR1 LGHDT, CDR2 YNNKEL (reference sequence). CDR3 nucleotide sequence: TGTGCCAGCAGCGGTCGACAGGGGTCCGGGGAGCTGTTTTTT. It specifies CASSGRQGSGELFF.

The rearrangement joins TRBV3-1 (or the pseudogene TRBV3-2) to TRBJ2-3; the D gene is possibly TRBD1 (5 bases). The CDR3 consists of 16 residues. V lost 1 base and J lost 1, with 12 bases in between. Germline CDR1 and CDR2: LGHDT and YNNKEL (reference sequence). The CDR3 sequence is CASSQGPGKGTDTQYF. The DNA of the CDR3 is TGTGCCAGCAGCCAAGGTCCAGGGAAGGGCACAGATACGCAGTATTTT.

The V gene is TRBV3-1 (or the pseudogene TRBV3-2), the J gene TRBJ1-3, with a weak D call TRBD1 (5 bases). The germline CDR1 and CDR2 sequences are LGHDT and YNNKEL (reference sequence). The CDR3 runs 16 residues. Trimming stripped 0 bases from V and 3 bases from J, with 12 bases between. Here the CDR3 DNA reads TGTGCCAGCAGCCAAGATCTCCAGGGAAGTGGAAACACCATATATTTT. It specifies CASSQDLQGSGNTIYF.

The V and J genes are TRBV5-1 and TRBJ2-5, with TRBD2 matching over 10 bases. V lost 2 bases to trimming and J lost 3 bases; unmatched junction nucleotides: 7. Germline-derived CDR1 and CDR2 are SGHRS and YFSETQ. The CDR3 runs to 16 residues. The CDR3 DNA reads as TGCGCCAGCAGCTTTCAGCTTACTAGCGGGAAAGAGACCCAGTACTTC. Protein sequence: CASSFQLTSGKETQYF.